These T cell receptor beta chains were read from a single sample in a study of preoperative IRX-2 immunotherapy in early breast cancer. Measured with immunoSEQ multiplex PCR; TCRdb has only the in-frame clones, and not every one. This table has around 34,000 clones, around 83% appearing once. The material was lymph node tissue, obtained from a patient treated with IRX-2 immunotherapy. The receptors were gathered from a human donor with breast cancer. The CDR3 runs from the conserved cysteine through the conserved F or W. Fields, in order: clone size, D gene, V gene, J gene, CDR3 protein, CDR3 DNA. A D gene is named only where the DNA matches it firmly. Some rows have no size entry. The others give once, few or many, or a class for an expanded clone.

clone_size: .
d_call: TRBD1
v_call: TRBV19
j_call: TRBJ1-1
cdr3_aa: CASSMAQGGTEAFF
cdr3_nt: TGTGCCAGTAGTATGGCACAGGGGGGGACTGAAGCTTTCTTT

clone_size: .
d_call: TRBD1
v_call: TRBV15
j_call: TRBJ1-5
cdr3_aa: CATSRDSGTGNQPQHF
cdr3_nt: TGTGCCACCAGCAGAGATAGCGGGACAGGCAATCAGCCCCAGCATTTT

clone_size: few
d_call: .
v_call: TRBV15
j_call: TRBJ1-3
cdr3_aa: CATSRDLGEGNTIYF
cdr3_nt: TGTGCCACCAGCAGAGATCTGGGGGAGGGAAACACCATATATTTT

clone_size: .
d_call: .
v_call: TRBV6-8
j_call: TRBJ1-2
cdr3_aa: CASSYRGSSLYGYTF
cdr3_nt: TGTGCCAGCAGTTACCGAGGGTCAAGTCTCTATGGCTACACCTTC

clone_size: .
d_call: .
v_call: TRBV7-5
j_call: TRBJ2-1
cdr3_aa: CASSLTVPPYNEQFF
cdr3_nt: TGTGCCAGCAGCTTAACGGTACCCCCCTACAATGAGCAGTTCTTC

clone_size: .
d_call: .
v_call: TRBV14
j_call: TRBJ1-3
cdr3_aa: CASSQLYRGNTIYF
cdr3_nt: TGTGCCAGCAGCCAATTGTATCGTGGAAACACCATATATTTT

clone_size: .
d_call: .
v_call: TRBV10-3
j_call: TRBJ1-1
cdr3_aa: CAIQTNPNSNTEAFF
cdr3_nt: TGTGCCATCCAAACGAACCCGAATTCGAACACTGAAGCTTTCTTT

clone_size: .
d_call: TRBD1
v_call: TRBV28
j_call: TRBJ2-7
cdr3_aa: CASIGTGSNYEQYF
cdr3_nt: TGTGCCAGCATCGGGACAGGGTCCAACTACGAGCAGTACTTC

clone_size: .
d_call: .
v_call: TRBV14
j_call: TRBJ2-7
cdr3_aa: CASSLYRPSYEQYF
cdr3_nt: TGTGCCAGCAGCCTCTATCGGCCGTCCTACGAGCAGTACTTC

clone_size: few
d_call: TRBD2
v_call: TRBV29-1
j_call: TRBJ2-1
cdr3_aa: CSGATGTSGGTEQFF
cdr3_nt: TGCAGCGGTGCAACCGGGACTAGCGGGGGCACAGAGCAGTTCTTC

clone_size: once
d_call: .
v_call: TRBV19
j_call: TRBJ2-7
cdr3_aa: CASSIRGEEGPYEQYF
cdr3_nt: TGTGCCAGTAGTATCAGGGGCGAGGAAGGACCCTACGAGCAGTACTTC

clone_size: .
d_call: .
v_call: TRBV18
j_call: TRBJ1-2
cdr3_aa: CASSPGSLLANYGYTF
cdr3_nt: TGTGCCAGCTCACCGGGCAGCCTGTTAGCTAACTATGGCTACACCTTC

clone_size: .
d_call: .
v_call: TRBV10-3
j_call: TRBJ2-3
cdr3_aa: CAISGGEFTDTQYF
cdr3_nt: TGTGCCATCAGTGGTGGGGAATTCACAGATACGCAGTATTTT

clone_size: once
d_call: .
v_call: TRBV11-3
j_call: TRBJ1-5
cdr3_aa: CASSFKIEADSNQPQHF
cdr3_nt: TGTGCCAGCAGCTTTAAGATCGAGGCAGATAGCAATCAGCCCCAGCATTTT

clone_size: .
d_call: TRBD2
v_call: TRBV6-8
j_call: TRBJ2-7
cdr3_aa: CASSYPSSGEEGSEQYF
cdr3_nt: TGTGCCAGCAGTTACCCGTCCAGCGGGGAGGAAGGGTCCGAGCAGTACTTC

clone_size: .
d_call: TRBD2
v_call: TRBV29-1
j_call: TRBJ2-2
cdr3_aa: CSVLDLAGTTNTGELFF
cdr3_nt: TGCAGCGTACTAGACCTTGCCGGGACTACGAACACCGGGGAGCTGTTTTTT

clone_size: once
d_call: .
v_call: TRBV6-8
j_call: TRBJ2-5
cdr3_aa: CAIQARTDQETQYF
cdr3_nt: TGTGCCATCCAAGCCAGGACGGACCAAGAGACCCAGTACTTC

clone_size: .
d_call: .
v_call: TRBV28
j_call: TRBJ1-1
cdr3_aa: CASSPPIGQSEPFF
cdr3_nt: TGTGCCAGCAGCCCCCCCATAGGCCAGAGTGAACCTTTCTTT

clone_size: .
d_call: TRBD1
v_call: TRBV14
j_call: TRBJ1-2
cdr3_aa: CASSQGQTYGYTF
cdr3_nt: TGTGCCAGCAGCCAGGGACAGACCTATGGCTACACCTTC

clone_size: .
d_call: .
v_call: TRBV6-7
j_call: TRBJ2-4
cdr3_aa: CASSYSSGLRNIQYF
cdr3_nt: TGTGCCAGCAGTTACTCCTCGGGACTGCGAAACATTCAGTACTTC

clone_size: .
d_call: TRBD1
v_call: TRBV7-6
j_call: TRBJ2-5
cdr3_aa: CASSRDRGKETQYF
cdr3_nt: TGTGCCAGCAGCCGAGACAGGGGGAAGGAGACCCAGTACTTC

clone_size: .
d_call: TRBD2
v_call: TRBV19
j_call: TRBJ2-1
cdr3_aa: CASSFDASGINEQFF
cdr3_nt: TGTGCCAGTAGCTTCGATGCTAGCGGGATTAATGAGCAGTTCTTC

clone_size: .
d_call: .
v_call: TRBV19
j_call: TRBJ2-7
cdr3_aa: CASSIDRAAYEQYF
cdr3_nt: TGTGCCAGTAGTATAGATCGGGCAGCGTACGAGCAGTACTTC

clone_size: .
d_call: .
v_call: TRBV4-1
j_call: TRBJ1-4
cdr3_aa: CASSRSEGIPNEKLFF
cdr3_nt: TGCGCCAGCAGCCGAAGTGAGGGGATTCCTAATGAAAAACTGTTTTTT

clone_size: .
d_call: TRBD2
v_call: TRBV5-1
j_call: TRBJ2-3
cdr3_aa: CASSVGLAKSTDTQYF
cdr3_nt: TGCGCCAGCAGCGTAGGACTAGCAAAAAGCACAGATACGCAGTATTTT

clone_size: .
d_call: .
v_call: TRBV5-1
j_call: TRBJ2-7
cdr3_aa: CASSQDRTFYEQYF
cdr3_nt: TGCGCCAGCAGCCAAGATAGGACCTTCTACGAGCAGTACTTC

clone_size: .
d_call: .
v_call: TRBV30
j_call: TRBJ1-1
cdr3_aa: CAWSIKGSWTEAFF
cdr3_nt: TGTGCCTGGAGTATAAAAGGGAGTTGGACTGAAGCTTTCTTT

clone_size: .
d_call: TRBD1
v_call: TRBV30
j_call: TRBJ1-5
cdr3_aa: CAWAVSSGTGWAQHF
cdr3_nt: TGTGCCTGGGCGGTAAGCTCCGGGACAGGCTGGGCCCAGCATTTT

clone_size: .
d_call: .
v_call: TRBV27
j_call: TRBJ2-5
cdr3_aa: CATSDFRGQETQYF
cdr3_nt: TGTGCCACCAGTGATTTCAGGGGCCAAGAGACCCAGTACTTC

clone_size: .
d_call: .
v_call: TRBV4-1
j_call: TRBJ1-4
cdr3_aa: CASSRTGSEEKLFF
cdr3_nt: TGCGCCAGCAGCCGTACGGGGTCGGAAGAAAAACTGTTTTTT

clone_size: once
d_call: .
v_call: TRBV18
j_call: TRBJ1-3
cdr3_aa: CASSPLTENTIYF
cdr3_nt: TGTGCCAGCTCACCACTGACAGAAAACACCATATATTTT

clone_size: medium-sized
d_call: .
v_call: TRBV6-8
j_call: TRBJ2-2
cdr3_aa: CASIRDPMAGELFF
cdr3_nt: TGTGCCAGCATCCGGGACCCCATGGCTGGGGAGCTGTTTTTT

clone_size: .
d_call: .
v_call: TRBV28
j_call: TRBJ2-3
cdr3_aa: CASSLGVGDPVGNTDTQYF
cdr3_nt: TGTGCCAGCAGTTTAGGGGTGGGGGACCCAGTTGGAAACACAGATACGCAGTATTTT

clone_size: .
d_call: TRBD1
v_call: TRBV23-1
j_call: TRBJ2-3
cdr3_aa: CASNPGQSTDTQYF
cdr3_nt: TGCGCCAGCAATCCGGGACAGAGCACAGATACGCAGTATTTT

clone_size: .
d_call: .
v_call: TRBV6-7
j_call: TRBJ2-2
cdr3_aa: CASSYAGQGWVFF
cdr3_nt: TGTGCCAGCAGTTACGCCGGGCAGGGTTGGGTGTTTTTT

clone_size: .
d_call: .
v_call: TRBV28
j_call: TRBJ1-2
cdr3_aa: CASSSLDRYGYTF
cdr3_nt: TGTGCCAGCAGTTCACTAGACCGTTATGGCTACACCTTC

clone_size: once
d_call: .
v_call: TRBV19
j_call: TRBJ1-4
cdr3_aa: CASSRSGPRREKLFF
cdr3_nt: TGTGCCAGTAGTAGGTCGGGCCCAAGGCGTGAAAAACTGTTTTTT

clone_size: .
d_call: .
v_call: TRBV12-1
j_call: TRBJ2-1
cdr3_aa: CASSPAMVGNEQFF
cdr3_nt: TGTGCCAGCAGCCCGGCAATGGTAGGCAATGAGCAGTTCTTC

clone_size: .
d_call: .
v_call: TRBV14
j_call: TRBJ2-4
cdr3_aa: CASSQDRNIQYF
cdr3_nt: TGTGCCAGCAGCCAAGACAGAAACATTCAGTACTTC

clone_size: .
d_call: .
v_call: TRBV14
j_call: TRBJ1-3
cdr3_aa: CASSPDVGNTIYF
cdr3_nt: TGTGCCAGCAGCCCGGATGTCGGAAACACCATATATTTT

clone_size: .
d_call: .
v_call: TRBV18
j_call: TRBJ1-1
cdr3_aa: CASSPLDRNTEAFF
cdr3_nt: TGTGCCAGCTCACCCCTGGACAGGAACACTGAAGCTTTCTTT

clone_size: .
d_call: .
v_call: TRBV11-3
j_call: TRBJ2-7
cdr3_aa: CASSRGEEVPYEQYF
cdr3_nt: TGTGCCAGCAGCCGTGGGGAAGAAGTACCTTACGAGCAGTACTTC

clone_size: .
d_call: .
v_call: TRBV5-1
j_call: TRBJ1-1
cdr3_aa: CASRWASGASEAFF
cdr3_nt: TGCGCCAGCAGGTGGGCCTCCGGGGCTAGTGAAGCTTTCTTT

clone_size: .
d_call: .
v_call: TRBV10-2
j_call: TRBJ2-7
cdr3_aa: CASRNRVYEQYF
cdr3_nt: TGCGCCAGCAGGAACAGGGTGTACGAGCAGTACTTC

clone_size: .
d_call: TRBD1
v_call: TRBV6-8
j_call: TRBJ1-5
cdr3_aa: CASTQTGGTNQPQHF
cdr3_nt: TGTGCCAGCACCCAGACAGGGGGAACCAATCAGCCCCAGCATTTT

clone_size: .
d_call: TRBD1
v_call: TRBV5-1
j_call: TRBJ2-3
cdr3_aa: CASSLGDRGGTDTQYF
cdr3_nt: TGCGCCAGCAGCTTGGGAGACAGGGGGGGCACAGATACGCAGTATTTT

clone_size: .
d_call: .
v_call: TRBV28
j_call: TRBJ2-7
cdr3_aa: CASSLLGPYEQYF
cdr3_nt: TGTGCCAGCAGTTTGTTAGGGCCTTACGAGCAGTACTTC